This T cell receptor beta chain appears in the sequencing data of a study of blood T cell repertoires in COVID-19. Study summary: PBMCs, B-cell-depleted T cells, or T cells were the source of the cDNA or gDNA that made up the material.

This clone was recorded once. Original methodology: Amplified reference gene primers provided the basis for estimating nucleated cell counts. TCRdb's table, derived via immunoSEQ multiplex PCR, lists solely in-frame clones and lacks some. Clone size and the V and J calls come from that table; the DNA yielded D and trimming. Of about 14,000 clones in the sample, approximately 87% were seen once. In germline, CDR1 is GTSNPN, CDR2 SVGIG (reference sequence). Trimming took 0 bases from V and 5 from J; bases not matched to a gene: 5. This CDR3 is built from 14 residues. This receptor was taken from a human donor in a cohort sampled during active COVID-19. The sequencing sample was made of peripheral blood. The gene calls are TRBV30 and TRBJ2-7; 9 nucleotides line up with TRBD1. CDR3 residues: CAWSVWDRVDEQYF. DNA of the CDR3: TGTGCCTGGAGTGTATGGGACAGGGTAGACGAGCAGTACTTC.